The next 9 T cell receptor beta chains were all read from a single sample in a study of cytomegalovirus exposure and HLA in healthy donors. The primer mix had 60 Vbeta and 13 Jbeta primers. Generated by immunoSEQ multiplex PCR, the TCRdb table keeps only in-frame clones and is missing some. The sample holds around 72,000 clones; 60% to 75% are singletons and the top ten take roughly 21%. Specimen: PBMCs. The origin of the receptors is a man aged 40-49 years in good health and CMV-seropositive.

This clone was counted only a few times. The chain is built from TRBV19 and TRBJ1-2; tentative D call: TRBD1 (6 bases). This CDR3 has 14 amino acids. CDR1 is LNHDA and CDR2 is SQIVND in the germline V gene (reference sequence). V was clipped by 7 bases and J by 8 bases, with 20 bases between them. DNA for the CDR3: TGTGCCAGTACCCCCTCTGGGGGGGCGAGGGGCTACACCTTC. Translation: CASTPSGGARGYTF.

This clone was seen only once. This chain links TRBV27 with TRBJ2-6; tentatively, D is TRBD2 (5 bases). The CDR3 has 15 residues. Germline V CDR1 and CDR2: MNHEY, SMNVEV (reference sequence). V lost 5 bases, J lost 2 bases, and 10 bases lay in between. The CDR3 region is CASSPLGAGANVLTF. The CDR3 coding sequence is TGTGCCAGCAGTCCCCTCGGGGCTGGGGCCAACGTCCTGACTTTC. Variable domain in full (rest from reference TRBV27 and TRBJ2-6): EAQVTQNPRYLITVTGKKLTVTCSQNMNHEYMSWYRQDPGLGLRQIYYSMNVEVTDKGDVPEGYKVSRKEKRNFPLILESPSPNQTSLYFCASSPLGAGANVLTFGAGSRLTVL.

The gene calls are TRBV25-1 and TRBJ2-3; 9 positions agree with TRBD2. V shed 4 bases, J shed 3 bases, and the junction held 8 bases outside the gene matches. The CDR3 consists of 16 residues. CDR1 and CDR2 from the germline V gene are MGHDK and SYGVNS. The CDR3 region has the DNA TGTGCCAGCAGTGCGTCAGCGGGGGGCGTTACAGATACGCAGTATTTT. Residues: CASSASAGGVTDTQYF.

The rearrangement uses TRBV30 and TRBJ1-1, with no clear D. Trimming took off 3 bases at V and 3 bases at J, with 5 bases between the two ends. The CDR3 is made up of 11 amino acids. The germline V gene has CDR1 GTSNPN and CDR2 SVGIG (reference sequence). CDR3 in DNA: TGTGCCTGGAGACGGGACACTGAAGCTTTCTTT. Its translation: CAWRRDTEAFF.

V gene TRBV28 combines with J gene TRBJ2-1; 14 bases align to TRBD2. Germline V lookup: CDR1 MDHEN, CDR2 SYDVKM. The CDR3 contains 16 residues. Trimming cost V 2 bases and J 4 bases; bases outside gene matches: 1. CDR3 region: CASSLGTSGRYNEQFF. The CDR3 DNA reads as TGTGCCAGCAGTTTAGGGACTAGCGGGAGATACAATGAGCAGTTCTTC.

CDR3 region: CASSLDSSRGREQYF. The CDR3 region has the DNA TGTGCCAGCAGCTTAGATTCTAGTCGGGGGAGAGAGCAGTACTTC. The chain recombines TRBV7-2 with TRBJ2-7, with D possibly TRBD2 on 6 matching bases. The CDR3 sequence is 15 residues long. Germline CDR1 reads SGHTA; CDR2 reads FQGNSA. Trimming cost V 1 base and J 7 bases, with 17 bases left between them.

The V call is TRBV5-4, the J call TRBJ1-2; no firm D call. The germline V and J ends were trimmed by 0 bases and 3 bases, with 9 bases remaining between them. The CDR3 has 14 amino acids. Germline CDR1 and CDR2: SGHNT and YYREEE (reference sequence). CDR3 sequence: CASSLAWADYGYTF. Written as DNA, the CDR3 is TGTGCCAGCAGCTTGGCTTGGGCTGACTATGGCTACACCTTC.

This chain joins TRBV5-5 and TRBJ1-1; D call uncertain. This CDR3 spans 14 amino acids. Germline V gene lookup returns CDR1 SGHKS and CDR2 YYEKEE (reference sequence). V was cut by 0 bases and J by 6 bases, with 12 bases left in between. The CDR3 loop is CASSLEPQSSEAFF. CDR3 DNA: TGTGCCAGCAGCTTGGAGCCCCAATCCTCTGAAGCTTTCTTT.

The chain uses TRBV2 and TRBJ1-2; TRBD1 might be the D (6 bases). V was clipped by 3 bases and J by 4 bases, with 12 bases between them. Germline lookup yields CDR1 SNHLY and CDR2 FYNNEI. This CDR3 spans 14 amino acids. CDR3: CASSEDGGRYGYTF. The CDR3 nucleotides read TGTGCCAGCAGTGAGGATGGGGGCCGCTATGGCTACACCTTC.